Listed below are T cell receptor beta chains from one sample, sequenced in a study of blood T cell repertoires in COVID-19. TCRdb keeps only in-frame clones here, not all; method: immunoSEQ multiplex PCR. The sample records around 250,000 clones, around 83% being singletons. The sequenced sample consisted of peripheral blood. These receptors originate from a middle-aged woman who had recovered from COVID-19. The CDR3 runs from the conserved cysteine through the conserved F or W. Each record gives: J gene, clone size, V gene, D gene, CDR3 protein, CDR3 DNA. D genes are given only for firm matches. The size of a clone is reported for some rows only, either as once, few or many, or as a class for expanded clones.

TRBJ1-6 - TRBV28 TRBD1 CASSVTGVKSPLHF TGTGCCAGCAGTGTCACAGGGGTCAAGTCACCCCTCCACTTT
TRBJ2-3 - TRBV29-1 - CSVENLATGSTDTQYF TGCAGCGTTGAGAACCTGGCGACAGGTTCCACAGATACGCAGTATTTT
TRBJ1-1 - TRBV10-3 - CAITDDRYNTEAFF TGTGCCATCACCGACGACAGGTATAACACTGAAGCTTTCTTT
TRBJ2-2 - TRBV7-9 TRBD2 CASSYAAGANTGELFF TGTGCCAGCAGCTACGCTGCGGGGGCGAACACCGGGGAGCTGTTTTTT
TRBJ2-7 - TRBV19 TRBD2 CASSIQLAGGYEQYF TGTGCCAGTAGTATCCAGCTAGCGGGGGGCTACGAGCAGTACTTC
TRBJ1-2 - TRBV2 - CASSDQGIYGYTF TGTGCCAGCAGCGACCAGGGGATCTATGGCTACACCTTC
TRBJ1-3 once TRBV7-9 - CASSSGLNSGNTIYF TGTGCCAGCAGCTCAGGACTGAACTCTGGAAACACCATATATTTT
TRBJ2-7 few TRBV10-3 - CASRSSYEQYF TGTGCCAGCAGGAGCTCCTACGAGCAGTACTTC
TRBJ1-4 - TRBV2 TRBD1 CASSEGQGGEKLFF TGTGCCAGCAGTGAGGGACAGGGGGGTGAAAAACTGTTTTTT
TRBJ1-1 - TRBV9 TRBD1 CASSATGGRTEAFF TGTGCCAGCAGCGCCACAGGGGGCCGAACTGAAGCTTTCTTT
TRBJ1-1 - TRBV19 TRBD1 CASSSPRQGRRTEAFF TGTGCCAGTAGTAGTCCGAGACAGGGGAGAAGAACTGAAGCTTTCTTT
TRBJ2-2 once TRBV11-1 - CASTPRGDRDTGELFF TGTGCCAGCACCCCTCGCGGGGACCGCGACACCGGGGAGCTGTTTTTT
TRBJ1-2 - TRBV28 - CASSLPLMEGYGYTF TGTGCCAGCAGTTTACCCCTTATGGAGGGCTATGGCTACACCTTC
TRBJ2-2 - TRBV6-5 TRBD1 CASRKTGPTGELFF TGTGCCAGCAGAAAGACAGGGCCTACCGGGGAGCTGTTTTTT
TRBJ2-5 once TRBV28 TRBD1 CASSLRGPRETQYF TGTGCCAGCAGTTTAAGGGGGCCGCGAGAGACCCAGTACTTC
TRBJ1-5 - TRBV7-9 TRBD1 CASSDREENNQPQHF TGTGCCAGCAGCGACAGGGAGGAGAACAATCAGCCCCAGCATTTT
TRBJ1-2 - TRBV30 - CACRREVYGYTF TGTGCCTGCCGCCGGGAGGTCTATGGCTACACCTTC
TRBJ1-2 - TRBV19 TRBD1 CASSLNRDRVGGYTF TGTGCCAGTAGTCTCAACCGGGACAGGGTGGGCGGCTACACCTTC
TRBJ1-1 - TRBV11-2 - CASSLEEGWNTEAFF TGTGCCAGCAGCTTAGAAGAGGGTTGGAACACTGAAGCTTTCTTT
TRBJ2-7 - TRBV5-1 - CASSLNRGTVYEQYF TGCGCCAGCAGCCTGAACCGCGGGACAGTTTACGAGCAGTACTTC
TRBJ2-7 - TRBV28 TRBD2 CASSLAGAGESYEQYF TGTGCCAGCAGTCTTGCTGGAGCGGGGGAGTCCTACGAGCAGTACTTC
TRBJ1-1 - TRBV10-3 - CATNREPNTEAFF TGTGCCACTAACAGGGAACCGAACACTGAAGCTTTCTTT
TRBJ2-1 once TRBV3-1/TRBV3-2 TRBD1 CASSHWGWTGWTSNEQFF TGTGCCAGCAGCCATTGGGGGTGGACAGGGTGGACATCCAATGAGCAGTTCTTC
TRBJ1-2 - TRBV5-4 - CASSSKTGSNYGYTF TGTGCCAGCAGCTCAAAAACTGGGAGCAACTATGGCTACACCTTC
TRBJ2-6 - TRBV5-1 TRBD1 CASRGTGFGGANVLTF TGCGCCAGCAGGGGGACAGGGTTTGGTGGGGCCAACGTCCTGACTTTC
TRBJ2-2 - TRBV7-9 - CASSWGERRMNTGELFF TGTGCCAGCAGCTGGGGGGAGCGCAGGATGAACACCGGGGAGCTGTTTTTT
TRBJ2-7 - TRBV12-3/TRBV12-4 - CASSFNGYEQYF TGTGCCAGCAGTTTTAACGGGTACGAGCAGTACTTC
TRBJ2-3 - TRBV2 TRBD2 CASSVAGGPTDTQYF TGTGCCAGCAGTGTAGCGGGGGGGCCGACGGATACGCAGTATTTT
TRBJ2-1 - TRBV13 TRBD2 CASSLTGGGVSYNEQFF TGTGCCAGCAGCTTAACGGGCGGGGGAGTTTCCTACAATGAGCAGTTCTTC
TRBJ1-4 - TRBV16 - CASRKHRDDEKLFF TGTGCCAGCAGGAAGCACAGGGACGATGAAAAACTGTTTTTT
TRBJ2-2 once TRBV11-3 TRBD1 CASSKDRAYTGELFF TGTGCCAGCAGCAAGGACAGGGCTTACACCGGGGAGCTGTTTTTT
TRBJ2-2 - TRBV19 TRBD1 CASSAGTGGPGELFF TGTGCCAGTAGTGCGGGGACAGGGGGTCCCGGGGAGCTGTTTTTT
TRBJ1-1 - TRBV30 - CAWKVGAGTEAFF TGTGCCTGGAAAGTGGGGGCAGGCACTGAAGCTTTCTTT
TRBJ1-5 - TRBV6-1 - CASSERGYQPQHF TGTGCCAGCAGTGAGAGAGGATACCAGCCCCAGCATTTT
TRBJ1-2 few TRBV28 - CASSVSGAGAYGYTF TGTGCCAGCAGTGTCAGCGGGGCGGGGGCCTATGGCTACACCTTC
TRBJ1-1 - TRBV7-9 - CASSPLGDGVGDTEAFF TGTGCCAGCAGCCCCCTCGGGGATGGGGTGGGTGACACTGAAGCTTTCTTT